Below are 28 T cell receptor beta chains sequenced from a single sample in a study of tumor-infiltrating lymphocytes in primary liver carcinoma. The source of the blood RNA was unsorted whole blood, and germline DNA was extracted as well. TCR beta cDNA was reverse-transcribed from about 500 ng of total RNA. The reaction used a constant-region primer and ProtoScript II reverse transcriptase. Slightly modified ARM-PCR with three nested multiplex PCR rounds yielded TCR beta libraries. PCR rounds one and two used TRBV1-TRBV30 forward primers with a C-beta reverse primer for around 10 cycles each. TCRdb reanalysed the multiplex PCR reads using MiXCR and keeps one entry per CDR3 protein. Counted here are 300,000 to 350,000 distinct CDR3 sequences, about 50% occurring once; the ten biggest clones make up approximately 15%. The sequencing sample was made of peripheral blood. The origin of the receptors is a woman in her twenties or thirties with primary liver carcinoma and hepatitis B virus infection.

Comment on this clonotype: A much larger clone lies one base from this, so it may be a read error. The chain's CDR3 is CSVGSAGGNTDTQYF. The CDR3 coding sequence is TGCAGCGTTGGGTCAGCGGGAGGAAACACAGATACGCAGTATTTT. The V call is TRBV29-1, the J call TRBJ2-3; 9 bases are shared with TRBD2. After removal of 4 bases from V and 2 bases from J, the junction contained 7 bases not matched to a gene. This CDR3 is 15 amino acids long. The germline V gene encodes CDR1 SQVTM and CDR2 ANQGSEA.

This clonotype was counted once. Because the CDR3 is missing its conserved closing phenylalanine or tryptophan, this is likely a read error. It is unclear where the CDR3 begins or ends on the DNA, so no DNA is shown, and the CDR3 is as TCRdb lists it. V usage is TRBV11-2 and J usage is TRBJ2-3; the table gives TRBD1 as D, unverified against the DNA. The CDR3 sequence runs 16 residues, both termini included. Germline V gene data show CDR1 as SGHAT and CDR2 as FQNNGV. CDR3 sequence: CASSRAGAGEGDTQYL.

This clonotype has more than one count but fewer than ten. The CDR3 nucleotides read TGTGCCAGCAGCCACTCCGACAGTCCTAACTATGGCTACACCTTC. Amino acid sequence: CASSHSDSPNYGYTF. The J gene is TRBJ1-2, the V gene TRBV7-9, with D possibly TRBD1 on 5 matching bases. V was pared by 5 bases and J by 0 bases, with 13 bases between. This CDR3 is built from 15 residues. CDR1 and CDR2 (germline): SEHNR, FQNEAQ (reference sequence).

Note on this clonotype: One junction end does not reproduce the germline sequence, and a read error may be involved. V usage is TRBV11-1 and J usage is TRBJ2-1; D possibly corresponds to TRBD2 (5 bases). CDR1 SGHAT and CDR2 FQDESV come from the germline V gene (reference sequence). CDR3 length: 14 amino acids. The CDR3 protein is CASRFRRRINERFF. The CDR3 region has the DNA TGTGCCAGCAGGTTCCGGAGGAGAATAAATGAGCGGTTCTTC.

About this clonotype: With a much larger clone just one base away, this may be a read error. This CDR3 reads CASSPTGGIYEQYF. The DNA of the CDR3 is TGTGCCAGCAGCCCGACAGGGGGCATCTACGAGCAGTACTTC. The chain has TRBV12-3 or TRBV12-4 and TRBJ2-7, with 10 bases that match TRBD1. The CDR3 extends over 14 amino acids. Losses at the gene ends were 6 bases for V and 3 bases for J; bases not matched to a gene: 5.

About this clonotype itself: A read error may explain this, as a much larger clone is one base away. This sequence joins TRBV12-3 or TRBV12-4 and TRBJ2-7, with D maybe TRBD2 (5 bases). This CDR3 is built from 12 residues. The CDR3 protein is CAGSPGRREQYF. The CDR3 nucleotides are TGTGCCGGCAGTCCTGGTCGGAGGGAGCAGTACTTC.

About this clonotype: This CDR3 is missing its conserved last phenylalanine or tryptophan, likely due to a read error. Because the CDR3's place on the DNA is in doubt, the DNA is left out and the CDR3 is given as listed by TCRdb. This chain links TRBV11-2 with TRBJ1-1; the table names TRBD1, a call not compared with the DNA. With termini counted, the CDR3 has 15 amino acids. Germline V lookup: CDR1 SGHAT, CDR2 FQNNGV. The CDR3 loop reads CASSISGQVNTESFY.

The CDR3 is CASGAYNEQFF. The CDR3 DNA reads TGTGCCAGCGGGGCCTACAATGAGCAGTTCTTC. The genes are TRBV6-1 and TRBJ2-1; no firm D call. Looked up from germline, CDR1 is MNHNS and CDR2 is SASEGT. Trimming took off 8 bases at V and 2 bases at J, with 4 bases between the two ends. This CDR3 has 11 amino acids.

The chain combines TRBV29-1 with TRBJ1-1, with D tentatively TRBD1 (5 bases). CDR1 SQVTM and CDR2 ANQGSEA come from the germline V gene. CDR3 size: 13 residues. V dropped 3 bases and J dropped 5 bases, with 13 bases sitting between them. The CDR3 is CSVEGGLGTEAFF. CDR3 bases: TGCAGCGTTGAGGGGGGATTGGGGACTGAAGCTTTCTTT.

This chain uses TRBV11-3 with TRBJ1-1; 9 nucleotides agree with TRBD1. There are 16 residues in the CDR3. The trim removed 6 bases at V and 3 bases at J, leaving 11 bases unmatched. Germline V gene lookup returns CDR1 SGHNT and CDR2 YENEEA. The CDR3 reads CASSPSGTGKYTEAFF. Here the CDR3 DNA reads TGTGCCAGCAGTCCGTCCGGGACAGGGAAGTACACTGAAGCTTTCTTT.

The J gene is TRBJ2-3, the V gene TRBV5-4; the match to TRBD2 covers 8 bases. V was clipped by 5 bases and J by 3 bases; unmatched bases: 14. Germline values: CDR1 SGHNT, CDR2 YYREEE (reference sequence). The CDR3 loop spans 17 amino acids. The CDR3 loop is CASSQTSATIPTDTQYF. CDR3 nucleotide sequence: TGTGCCAGCAGTCAGACTAGCGCCACGATACCTACAGATACGCAGTATTTT.

V gene TRBV11-2 combines with J gene TRBJ2-3; D gene unclear. Matching the DNA end better, TRBJ1-5 makes the J call doubtful. CDR3 size: 16 residues. The germline V gene encodes CDR1 SGHAT and CDR2 FQNNGV. CDR3 protein: CASSGLEQTSTDTQHF. The CDR3 nucleotides are TGTGCCAGCTCCGGCCTGGAGCAGACTAGCACAGATACGCAGCATTTT.

Points on this clonotype: A read error is possible here, since a much larger clone lies one base away. The chain is built from TRBV6-6 and TRBJ1-4, with a weak D call TRBD1 (6 bases). In germline, CDR1 is MNHNY, CDR2 SVGAGI (reference sequence). The CDR3 loop spans 16 amino acids. Between the trimmed V and J ends, which lost 6 bases and 12 bases, there was a span of 26 bases. CDR3 coding DNA: TGTGCCAGCAGCCACCCAGACAGGATTGTTCGCGAACAACTGTTTTTT. Translation gives CASSHPDRIVREQLFF.

This clonotype has just a few counts. The rearrangement links TRBV5-1 to TRBJ2-1; TRBD1 is a possible D gene (6 bases). The CDR3 runs to 14 residues. V was clipped by 1 base and J by 8 bases, with 13 bases between them. Looked up from germline, CDR1 is SGHRS and CDR2 is YFSETQ. In DNA form, the CDR3 reads TGCGCCAGCAGCTTGTTGGGGGCGGGCGATGAGCAGTTCTTC. This gives the protein CASSLLGAGDEQFF.

Note on this clonotype: One end of the junction varies from germline; a read error may be responsible. The chain uses TRBV12-3 or TRBV12-4 and TRBJ2-7, with D perhaps TRBD1 (5 bases). The CDR3 extends over 15 amino acids. The chain's CDR3 is CTSSTQGYVVHEQYF. The DNA of the CDR3 is TGTACCAGCAGTACCCAGGGTTATGTCGTCCACGAGCAGTACTTC.

About this clonotype: This clone may be a read error of a much larger clone one base away. J is TRBJ2-5 and V is TRBV11-2; D gene ambiguous. This CDR3 has 12 residues. Germline CDR1 is SGHAT and CDR2 is FQNNGV. The CDR3 protein is CASSWKAETLYF. The CDR3 region has the DNA TGTGCCAGCAGCTGGAAGGCCGAGACCCTGTACTTC.

The chain recombines TRBV11-3 with TRBJ1-2; D possibly corresponds to TRBD1 (5 bases). V shed 5 bases and J shed 6 bases, with 13 bases lying between them. Germline assignment: CDR1 SGHNT and CDR2 YENEEA. This CDR3 is built from 13 residues. The CDR3 sequence is CASSATGSHGYTF. For the CDR3, the DNA is TGTGCCAGCAGCGCAACAGGATCGCATGGCTACACCTTC.

Turning to this clonotype: A much larger clone differs from this one at a single base, so this may be a read error. This sequence joins TRBV29-1 and TRBJ1-1; D is perhaps TRBD1 (6 bases). Germline loops: CDR1 SQVTM, CDR2 ANQGSEA. The CDR3 runs to 12 residues. CDR3 sequence (DNA): TGCAGCGTTGATGAGGGGGGCACTGAAACTTTCTTT. This gives the protein CSVDEGGTETFF.

The CDR3 here is CASSLVGGQGTRSGANVLTF. CDR3 in DNA: TGTGCCAGCAGCTTAGTAGGAGGACAGGGCACACGCTCTGGGGCCAACGTCCTGACTTTC. This rearrangement joins TRBV7-9 to TRBJ2-6; 8 positions agree with TRBD1. J was trimmed by 0 bases and V by 1 base; bases with no gene match: 11. Germline V CDR1 and CDR2: SEHNR, FQNEAQ (reference sequence). The CDR3 runs to 20 residues.

The chain has TRBV12-3 or TRBV12-4 and TRBJ2-1; D might be TRBD1 or TRBD2, each matching 5 bases. Trimming stripped 4 bases from V and 6 bases from J, with 10 bases between. This CDR3 contains 13 residues. CDR3 nucleotides: TGTGCCAGCAGTTCGGTAGGGACCAATGAGCAGTTCTTC. The encoded protein is CASSSVGTNEQFF.

Here the CDR3 DNA reads TGTGCCAGCAGCCAAACAGGGCCGAGTCAGCCCCAGCATTTT. This translates into CASSQTGPSQPQHF. The rearrangement joins TRBV7-9 to TRBJ1-5; D possibly corresponds to TRBD1 (6 bases). Germline V gene sequence: CDR1 SEHNR, CDR2 FQNEAQ (reference sequence). The germline V and J ends were trimmed by 5 bases and 6 bases, with 14 bases remaining between them. The CDR3 sequence is 14 residues long.

V and J are TRBV7-8 and TRBJ2-5; D is possibly TRBD2 (5 bases). The CDR3 length is 15 residues. The V gene's germline CDR1 is SGHVS and CDR2 FQNEAQ. V was shortened by 5 bases and J by 0 bases, with 13 bases between the two germline ends. CDR3 coding DNA: TGTGCCAGCAGCCCTCGCCGAGGGTACCAAGAGACCCAGTACTTC. This sequence encodes CASSPRRGYQETQYF.

This clonotype was picked up many times. The rearrangement uses TRBV29-1 and TRBJ2-2, with 9 bases aligning to TRBD1. The trim removed 7 bases at V and 1 base at J, leaving 10 bases unmatched. The CDR3 is made up of 16 amino acids. The V gene's germline CDR1 is SQVTM and CDR2 ANQGSEA. The CDR3 sequence is CSARTPGQGNTGELFF. As DNA, the CDR3 is TGCAGCGCCCGGACCCCGGGACAGGGGAACACCGGGGAGCTGTTTTTT.

This clonotype was detected ten times or more. The J gene is TRBJ1-1, the V gene TRBV4-1; D is unclear. V shed 3 bases and J shed 1 base, with 6 bases lying between them. Germline V gene data show CDR1 as MGHRA and CDR2 as YSYEKL. The CDR3 runs to 13 residues. Here the CDR3 reads CASSHLGNTEAFF. The CDR3 region has the DNA TGCGCCAGCAGCCATTTAGGGAACACTGAAGCTTTCTTT.

With regard to this clonotype: One base away lies a much larger clone, so this may be a sequencing read error. V and J are TRBV12-3 or TRBV12-4 and TRBJ1-6; D is undetermined. The CDR3 runs 14 residues. Trimming took 7 bases from V and 8 from J, leaving 15 bases between them. CDR3 residues: CASKEGLLDSPLHF. CDR3 DNA: TGTGCCAGCAAGGAAGGCCTGTTGGATTCACCCCTCCACTTT.

This clonotype was detected a few times. The genes are TRBV7-9 and TRBJ2-1, with D possibly matching TRBD2 (6 bases). CDR3 length: 14 amino acids. V lost 6 bases to trimming and J lost 6 bases, with 15 bases between them. Germline CDR1 SEHNR, CDR2 FQNEAQ (reference sequence). This chain's CDR3 is CASRRRAGSNEQFF. Written as DNA, the CDR3 is TGTGCCAGCAGAAGGAGGGCCGGGTCCAATGAGCAGTTCTTC.

As concerns this clonotype: Compared with germline, one end of the junction differs, possibly owing to a read error. CDR3 residues: CANSPSQETQYF. The DNA of the CDR3 is TGTGCCAACAGCCCCTCCCAAGAGACGCAGTACTTC. The chain joins TRBV11-3 to TRBJ2-5, with D uncertain. In germline, CDR1 is SGHNT, CDR2 YENEEA. The CDR3 length is 12 residues.

This clonotype appeared a few times. This rearrangement joins TRBV12-3 or TRBV12-4 to TRBJ1-5; 7 bases are a match to TRBD1. Trimming removed 5 bases from V and 5 bases from J; junction bases left unmatched: 6. CDR3 length: 14 residues. Here the CDR3 reads CASSLRQGHQPQHF. The DNA for the CDR3 is TGTGCCAGCAGTCTAAGACAGGGCCATCAGCCCCAGCATTTT.